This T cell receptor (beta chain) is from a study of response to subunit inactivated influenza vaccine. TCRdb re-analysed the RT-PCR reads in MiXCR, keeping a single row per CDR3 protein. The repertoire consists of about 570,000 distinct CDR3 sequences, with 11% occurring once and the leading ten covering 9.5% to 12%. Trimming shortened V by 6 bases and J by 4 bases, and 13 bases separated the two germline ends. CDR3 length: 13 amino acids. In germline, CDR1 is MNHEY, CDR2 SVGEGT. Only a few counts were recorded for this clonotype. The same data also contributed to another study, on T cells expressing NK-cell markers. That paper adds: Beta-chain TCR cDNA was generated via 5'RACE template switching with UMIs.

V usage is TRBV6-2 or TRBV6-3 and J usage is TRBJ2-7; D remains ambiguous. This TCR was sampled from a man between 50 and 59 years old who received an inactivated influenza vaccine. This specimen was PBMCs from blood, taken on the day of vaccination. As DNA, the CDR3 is TGTGCCAGCAGACCCTACAAGGCGTACGAGCAGTACTTC. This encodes CASRPYKAYEQYF.